This record concerns one TCR beta chain sequence. The sample originates from a study of tumor-infiltrating lymphocytes in oesophageal squamous cell carcinoma. MiXCR was run by TCRdb on the PCR reads, yielding one entry per CDR3 protein. The repertoire has more than 10,000 distinct CDR3 sequences, under 65% of them found once; the top ten carry about 30%. The CDR3 has 15 residues. V lost 7 bases and J 3 bases, leaving 17 bases between the germline ends. CDR1 MNHNY and CDR2 SVGAGI come from the germline V gene (reference sequence). The chain has TRBV6-6 and TRBJ2-3, with D possibly matching TRBD1 (6 bases). The TCR comes from a female donor with esophageal squamous cell carcinoma. The sample consisted of esophageal tumor tissue. The CDR3 sequence: CASIPPGVVTDTQYF. In DNA form, the CDR3 reads TGTGCCAGCATCCCCCCAGGGGTCGTGACAGATACGCAGTATTTT.